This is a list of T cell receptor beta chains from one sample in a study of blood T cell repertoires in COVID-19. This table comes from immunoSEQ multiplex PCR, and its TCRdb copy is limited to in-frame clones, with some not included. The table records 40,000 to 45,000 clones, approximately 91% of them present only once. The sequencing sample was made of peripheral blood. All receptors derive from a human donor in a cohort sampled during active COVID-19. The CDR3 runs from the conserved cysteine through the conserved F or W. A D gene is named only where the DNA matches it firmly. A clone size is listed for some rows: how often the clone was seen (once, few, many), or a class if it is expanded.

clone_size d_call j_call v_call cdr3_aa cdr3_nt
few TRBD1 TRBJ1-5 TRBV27 CASSYGYPGTGGNQPQHF TGTGCCAGCAGTTACGGTTATCCCGGGACAGGGGGGAACCAGCCCCAGCATTTT
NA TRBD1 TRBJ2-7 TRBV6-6 CASSFTTGGEQYF TGTGCCAGCAGTTTCACCACAGGGGGCGAGCAGTACTTC
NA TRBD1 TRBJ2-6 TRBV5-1 CASSLEVRTGASGANVLTF TGCGCCAGCAGCTTGGAGGTAAGGACAGGGGCATCTGGGGCCAACGTCCTGACTTTC
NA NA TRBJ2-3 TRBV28 CASSLEQGIGTDTQYF TGTGCCAGCAGTTTAGAACAGGGAATAGGCACAGATACGCAGTATTTT
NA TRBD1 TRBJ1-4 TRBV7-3 CASSPPGQGYEKLFF TGTGCCAGCAGCCCACCGGGACAGGGATATGAAAAACTGTTTTTT
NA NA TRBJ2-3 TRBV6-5 CASSYRGYQSTDTQYF TGTGCCAGCAGTTACCGCGGTTATCAGAGCACAGATACGCAGTATTTT
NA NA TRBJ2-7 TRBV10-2 CASREASYEQYF TGCGCCAGCAGGGAGGCCAGCTACGAGCAGTACTTC
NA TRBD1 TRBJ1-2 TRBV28 CASSLLSPQGAWGYTF TGTGCCAGCAGTTTATTATCGCCCCAGGGGGCTTGGGGCTACACCTTC
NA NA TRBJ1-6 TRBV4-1 CASSQAGYSPLHF TGCGCCAGCAGCCAGGCGGGTTATTCACCCCTCCACTTT
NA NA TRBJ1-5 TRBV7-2 CASSPRGYNQPQHF TGTGCCAGCAGCCCTAGGGGATACAATCAGCCCCAGCATTTT
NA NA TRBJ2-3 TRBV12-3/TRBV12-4 CASRRRIGDTQYF TGTGCCAGCAGAAGGAGGATTGGAGATACGCAGTATTTT
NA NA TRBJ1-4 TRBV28 CAGSSRSLNEKLFF TGTGCCGGGTCCTCGAGGAGTTTGAATGAAAAACTGTTTTTT
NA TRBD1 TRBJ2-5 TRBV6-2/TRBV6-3 CASSYAPGQGGTQYF TGTGCCAGCAGTTACGCGCCGGGACAGGGGGGGACCCAGTACTTC
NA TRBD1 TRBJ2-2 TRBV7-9 CASSSPDRATGELFF TGTGCCAGCAGCTCCCCGGACAGGGCCACCGGGGAGCTGTTTTTT
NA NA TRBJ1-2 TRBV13 CASSLGAVGEGYTF TGTGCCAGCAGCTTGGGGGCGGTGGGGGAGGGCTACACCTTC
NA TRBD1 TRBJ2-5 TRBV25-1 CASSAPGQAYQETQYF TGTGCCAGCAGTGCGCCGGGACAGGCGTACCAAGAGACCCAGTACTTC
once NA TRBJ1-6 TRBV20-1 CSASSPPESLHF TGCAGTGCTAGTAGTCCACCGGAGAGCCTCCACTTT
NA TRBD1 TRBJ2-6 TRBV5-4 CASSPGQGAKGANVLTF TGTGCCAGCAGCCCTGGACAGGGGGCTAAAGGGGCCAACGTCCTGACTTTC
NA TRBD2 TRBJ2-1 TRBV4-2 CASSQGPSGFYNEQFF TGTGCCAGCAGCCAAGGGCCTAGCGGATTCTACAATGAGCAGTTCTTC
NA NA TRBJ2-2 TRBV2 CATKGSTANTGELFF TGTGCCACCAAGGGGTCGACAGCGAACACCGGGGAGCTGTTTTTT